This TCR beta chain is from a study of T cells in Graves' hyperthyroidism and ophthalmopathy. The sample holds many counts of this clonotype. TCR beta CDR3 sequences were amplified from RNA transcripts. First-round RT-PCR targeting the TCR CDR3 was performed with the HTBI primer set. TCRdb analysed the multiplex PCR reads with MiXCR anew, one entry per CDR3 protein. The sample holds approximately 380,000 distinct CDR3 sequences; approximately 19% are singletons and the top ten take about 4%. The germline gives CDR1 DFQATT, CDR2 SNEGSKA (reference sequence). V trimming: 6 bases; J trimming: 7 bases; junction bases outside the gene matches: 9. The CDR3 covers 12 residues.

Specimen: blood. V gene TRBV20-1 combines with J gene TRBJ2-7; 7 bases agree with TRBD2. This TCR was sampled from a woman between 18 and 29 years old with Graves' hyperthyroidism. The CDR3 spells CSAQSAGLEQYF. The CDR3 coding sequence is TGCAGTGCCCAGTCAGCGGGGTTAGAGCAGTACTTC.